Below, one T cell receptor beta chain is given with its context. What it recognizes is unknown. CDR3 length: 15 amino acids. Per germline, CDR1 SGHTA and CDR2 FQGTGA. V lost 3 bases to trimming and J lost 2 bases; unmatched junction nucleotides: 4. PCR was performed using 60 Vbeta and 13 Jbeta primers. Profiling relied on immunoSEQ multiplex PCR, and the TCRdb table lists in-frame clones only, not all of them. The sample has some 180,000 clones; 82% are singletons. The sample is drawn from a study of cytomegalovirus exposure and HLA in healthy donors. Study-wide results and limits: Because they were indistinguishable, some V segments, including TRBV6-2 and TRBV6-3, were excluded.

The rearrangement joins TRBV7-3 to TRBJ2-3; 8 bases are a match to TRBD2. The origin of this receptor is a man in his forties in good health and CMV-seronegative. The material sequenced was PBMCs. This CDR3 is CASSFLAGYTDTQYF. The CDR3 nucleotides read TGTGCCAGCAGCTTTTTAGCGGGGTACACAGATACGCAGTATTTT.